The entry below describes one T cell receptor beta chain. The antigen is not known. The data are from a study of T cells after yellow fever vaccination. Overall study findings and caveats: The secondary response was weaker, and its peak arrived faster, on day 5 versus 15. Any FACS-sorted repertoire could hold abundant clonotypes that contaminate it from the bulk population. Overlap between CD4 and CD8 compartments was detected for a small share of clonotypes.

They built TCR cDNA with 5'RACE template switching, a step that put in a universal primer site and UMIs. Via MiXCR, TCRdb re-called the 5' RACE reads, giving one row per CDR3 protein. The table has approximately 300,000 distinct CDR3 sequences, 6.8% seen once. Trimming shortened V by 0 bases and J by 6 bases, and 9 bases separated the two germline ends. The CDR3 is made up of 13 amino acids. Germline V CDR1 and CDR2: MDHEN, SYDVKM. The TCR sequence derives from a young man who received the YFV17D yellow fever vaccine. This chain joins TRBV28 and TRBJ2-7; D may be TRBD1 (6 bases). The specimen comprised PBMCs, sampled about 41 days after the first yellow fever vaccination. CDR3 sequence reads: CASSLCTGCEQYV. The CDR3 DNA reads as TGTGCCAGCAGTTTATGCACAGGGTGCGAGCAGTACGTC.